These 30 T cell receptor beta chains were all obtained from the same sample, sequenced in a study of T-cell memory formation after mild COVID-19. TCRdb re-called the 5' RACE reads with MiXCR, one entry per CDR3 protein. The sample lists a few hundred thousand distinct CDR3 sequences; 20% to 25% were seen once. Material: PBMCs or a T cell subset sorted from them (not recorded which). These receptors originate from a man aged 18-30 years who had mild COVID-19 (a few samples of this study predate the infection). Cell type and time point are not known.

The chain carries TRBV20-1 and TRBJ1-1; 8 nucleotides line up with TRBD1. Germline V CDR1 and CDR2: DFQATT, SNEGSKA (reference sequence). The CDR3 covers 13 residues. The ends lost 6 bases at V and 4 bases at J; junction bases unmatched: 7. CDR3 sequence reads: CSAPDRVGTEAFF. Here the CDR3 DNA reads TGCAGTGCCCCGGACAGGGTCGGCACTGAAGCTTTCTTT.

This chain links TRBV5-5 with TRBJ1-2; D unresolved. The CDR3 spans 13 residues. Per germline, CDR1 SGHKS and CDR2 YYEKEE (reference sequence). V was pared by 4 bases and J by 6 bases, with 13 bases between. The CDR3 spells CASSRSPDHGYTF. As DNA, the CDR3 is TGTGCCAGCAGCAGGAGTCCGGATCATGGCTACACCTTC.

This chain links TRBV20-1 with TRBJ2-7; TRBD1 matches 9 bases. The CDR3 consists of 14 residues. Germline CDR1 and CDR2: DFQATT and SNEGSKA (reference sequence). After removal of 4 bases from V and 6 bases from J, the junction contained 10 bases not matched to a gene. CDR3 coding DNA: TGCAGTGCTAAGGCGTGGGACAGGGACTCCGAGCAGTACGTC. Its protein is CSAKAWDRDSEQYV.

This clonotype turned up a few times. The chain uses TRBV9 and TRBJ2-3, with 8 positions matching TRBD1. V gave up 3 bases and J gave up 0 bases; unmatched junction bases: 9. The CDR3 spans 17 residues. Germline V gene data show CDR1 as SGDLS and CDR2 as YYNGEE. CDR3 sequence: CASSGNLRGRSTDTQYF. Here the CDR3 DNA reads TGTGCCAGCAGCGGCAACCTCAGGGGGCGCAGCACAGATACGCAGTATTTT.

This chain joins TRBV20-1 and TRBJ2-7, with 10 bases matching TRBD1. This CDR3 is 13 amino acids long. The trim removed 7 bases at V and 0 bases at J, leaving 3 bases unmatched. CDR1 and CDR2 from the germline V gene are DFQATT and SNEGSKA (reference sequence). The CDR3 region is CSGTGGISYEQYF. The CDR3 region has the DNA TGCAGTGGGACAGGGGGGATCTCCTACGAGCAGTACTTC.

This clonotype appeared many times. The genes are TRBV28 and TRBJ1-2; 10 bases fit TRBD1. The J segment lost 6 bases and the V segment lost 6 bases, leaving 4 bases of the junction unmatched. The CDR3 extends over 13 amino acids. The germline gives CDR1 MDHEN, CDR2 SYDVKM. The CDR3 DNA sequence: TGTGCCAGCAGGCAGACAGGGGGCCATGGCTACACCTTC. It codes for CASRQTGGHGYTF.

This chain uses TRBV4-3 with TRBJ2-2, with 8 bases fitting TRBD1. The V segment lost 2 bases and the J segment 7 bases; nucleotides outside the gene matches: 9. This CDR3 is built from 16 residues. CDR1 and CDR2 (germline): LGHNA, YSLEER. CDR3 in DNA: TGCGCCAGCAGCCAACCCCTGACAGGGGTAGGCGGGGAGCTGTTTTTT. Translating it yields CASSQPLTGVGGELFF.

Here the CDR3 DNA reads TGTGCCAGCAGTGACTCGGCAGGGGGCAATCAGCCCCAGCATTTT. Translation: CASSDSAGGNQPQHF. The chain combines TRBV6-4 with TRBJ1-5; D possibly corresponds to TRBD1 (6 bases). V dropped 0 bases and J dropped 2 bases, with 8 bases sitting between them. Looked up from germline, CDR1 is MRHNA and CDR2 is SNTAGT. The CDR3 length is 15 residues.

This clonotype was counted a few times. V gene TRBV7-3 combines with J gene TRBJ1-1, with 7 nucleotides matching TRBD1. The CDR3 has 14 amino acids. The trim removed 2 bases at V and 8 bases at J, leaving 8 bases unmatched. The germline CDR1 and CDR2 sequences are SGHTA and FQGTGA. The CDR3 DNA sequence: TGTGCCAGCAGCTTAGCTTCCCAGGGGGGCGAAGCTTTCTTT. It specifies CASSLASQGGEAFF.

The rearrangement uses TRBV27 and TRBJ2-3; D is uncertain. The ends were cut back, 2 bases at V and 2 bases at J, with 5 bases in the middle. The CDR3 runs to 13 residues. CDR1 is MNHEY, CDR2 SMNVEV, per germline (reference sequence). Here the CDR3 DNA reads TGTGCCAGCAGTTTACAGGCCACAGATACGCAGTATTTT. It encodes CASSLQATDTQYF.

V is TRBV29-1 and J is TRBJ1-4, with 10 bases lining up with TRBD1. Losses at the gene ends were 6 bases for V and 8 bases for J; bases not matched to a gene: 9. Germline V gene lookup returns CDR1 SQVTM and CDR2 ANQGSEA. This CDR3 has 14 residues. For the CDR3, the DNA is TGCAGCGTAGCCCCGGACAGGGGGGTGGAAAAACTGTTTTTT. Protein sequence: CSVAPDRGVEKLFF.

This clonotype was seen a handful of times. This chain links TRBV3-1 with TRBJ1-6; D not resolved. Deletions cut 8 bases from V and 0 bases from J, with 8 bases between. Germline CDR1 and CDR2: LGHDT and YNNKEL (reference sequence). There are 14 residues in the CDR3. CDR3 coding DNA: TGTGCCAGCGCTGGGAGCTCCTATAATTCACCCCTCCACTTT. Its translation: CASAGSSYNSPLHF.

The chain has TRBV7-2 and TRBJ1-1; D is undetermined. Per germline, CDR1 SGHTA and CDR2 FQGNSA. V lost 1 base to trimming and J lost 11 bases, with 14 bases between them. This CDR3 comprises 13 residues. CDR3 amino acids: CASSLDPVGSAFF. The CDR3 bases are TGTGCCAGCAGCTTAGACCCAGTTGGGAGCGCTTTCTTT.

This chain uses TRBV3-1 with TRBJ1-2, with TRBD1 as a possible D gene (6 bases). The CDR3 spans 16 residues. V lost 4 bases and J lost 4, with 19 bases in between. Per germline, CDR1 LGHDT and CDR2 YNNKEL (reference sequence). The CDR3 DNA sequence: TGTGCCAGCAGCCGAAATGAGGGGGGCCATGGCTATGGCTACACCTTC. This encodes CASSRNEGGHGYGYTF.

CDR3 amino acids: CASRPYRAHNQPQHF. The CDR3 nucleotides read TGCGCCAGCAGACCTTACAGGGCCCACAATCAGCCCCAGCATTTT. V and J are TRBV5-1 and TRBJ1-5, with a weak D call TRBD1 (6 bases). The V end lost 5 bases, the J end lost 3 bases, and 15 bases lay between the germline ends. Germline V gene lookup returns CDR1 SGHRS and CDR2 YFSETQ. CDR3 length: 15 residues.

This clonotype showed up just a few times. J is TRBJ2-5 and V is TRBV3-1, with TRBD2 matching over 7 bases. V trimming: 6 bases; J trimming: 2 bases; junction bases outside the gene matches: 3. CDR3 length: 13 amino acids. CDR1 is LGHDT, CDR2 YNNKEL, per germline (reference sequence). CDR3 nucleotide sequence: TGTGCCAGCAGGATTAGCGGGCAAGAGACCCAGTACTTC. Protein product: CASRISGQETQYF.

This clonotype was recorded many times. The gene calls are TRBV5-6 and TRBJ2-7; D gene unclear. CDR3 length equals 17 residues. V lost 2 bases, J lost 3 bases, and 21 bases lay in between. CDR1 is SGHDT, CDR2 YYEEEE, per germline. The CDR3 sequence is CASSFFTLTPMGYEQYV. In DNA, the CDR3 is TGTGCCAGCAGCTTTTTTACGTTGACACCGATGGGCTACGAGCAGTACGTC.

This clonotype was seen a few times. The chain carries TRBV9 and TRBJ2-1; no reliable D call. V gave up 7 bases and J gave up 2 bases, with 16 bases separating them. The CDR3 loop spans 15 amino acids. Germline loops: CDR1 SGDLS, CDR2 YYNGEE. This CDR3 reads CASAARYSPYNEQFF. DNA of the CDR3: TGTGCCAGCGCGGCCCGCTACTCCCCCTACAATGAGCAGTTCTTC.

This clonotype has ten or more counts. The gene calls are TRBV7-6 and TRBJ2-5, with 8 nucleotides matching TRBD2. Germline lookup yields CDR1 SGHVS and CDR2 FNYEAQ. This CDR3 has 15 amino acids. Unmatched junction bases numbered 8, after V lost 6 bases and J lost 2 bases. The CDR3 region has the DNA TGTGCCAGCAGATGGGATTCGGGGGGGCAAGAGACCCAGTACTTC. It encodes CASRWDSGGQETQYF.

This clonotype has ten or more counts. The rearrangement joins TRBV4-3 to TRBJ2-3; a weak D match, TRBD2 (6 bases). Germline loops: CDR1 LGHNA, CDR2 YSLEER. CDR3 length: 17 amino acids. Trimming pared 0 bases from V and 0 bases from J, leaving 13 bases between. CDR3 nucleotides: TGCGCCAGCAGCCAAGATATAGGGACTTCAAGCACAGATACGCAGTATTTT. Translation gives CASSQDIGTSSTDTQYF.

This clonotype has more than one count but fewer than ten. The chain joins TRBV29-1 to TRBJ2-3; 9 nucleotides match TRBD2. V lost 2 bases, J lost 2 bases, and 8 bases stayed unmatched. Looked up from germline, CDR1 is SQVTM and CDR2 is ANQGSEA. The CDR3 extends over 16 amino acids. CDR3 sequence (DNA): TGCAGCGTTGAACCGACTAGCGGCTTGAACACAGATACGCAGTATTTT. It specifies CSVEPTSGLNTDTQYF.

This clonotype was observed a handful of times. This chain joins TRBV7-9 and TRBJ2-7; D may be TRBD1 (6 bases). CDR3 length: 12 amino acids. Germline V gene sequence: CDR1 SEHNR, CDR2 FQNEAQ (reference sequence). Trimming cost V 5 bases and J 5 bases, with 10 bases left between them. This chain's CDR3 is CASSQQGNEQYV. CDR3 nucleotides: TGTGCCAGCAGCCAGCAGGGGAACGAGCAGTACGTC.

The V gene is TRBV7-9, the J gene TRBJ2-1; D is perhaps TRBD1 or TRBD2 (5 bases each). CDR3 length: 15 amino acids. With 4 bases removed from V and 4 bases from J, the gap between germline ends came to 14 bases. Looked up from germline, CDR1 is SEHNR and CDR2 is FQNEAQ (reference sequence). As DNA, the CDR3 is TGTGCCAGCAGCTCCCGGGACCCCCCTTACAATGAGCAGTTCTTC. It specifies CASSSRDPPYNEQFF.

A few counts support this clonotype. The DNA for the CDR3 is TGTGCCAGCAGCGTACAGGGCCTCGGAAACACCATATATTTT. Protein sequence: CASSVQGLGNTIYF. The genes are TRBV9 and TRBJ1-3; D is possibly TRBD1 (5 bases). The V gene lost 1 base and the J gene lost 4 bases, with 9 bases spanning the gap. Germline CDR1 and CDR2: SGDLS and YYNGEE. CDR3 length equals 14 residues. The variable domain in full, with the rest retrieved from reference TRBV9 and TRBJ1-3, is DSGVTQTPKHLITATGQRVTLRCSPRSGDLSVYWYQQSLDQGLQFLIQYYNGEERAKGNILERFSAQQFPDLHSELNLSSLELGDSALYFCASSVQGLGNTIYFGEGSWLTVV.

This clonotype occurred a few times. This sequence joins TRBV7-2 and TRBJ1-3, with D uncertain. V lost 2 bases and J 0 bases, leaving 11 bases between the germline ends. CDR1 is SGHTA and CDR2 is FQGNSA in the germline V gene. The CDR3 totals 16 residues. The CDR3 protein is CASSLQPPSSGNTIYF. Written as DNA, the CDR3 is TGTGCCAGCAGCTTACAACCACCAAGCTCTGGAAACACCATATATTTT.

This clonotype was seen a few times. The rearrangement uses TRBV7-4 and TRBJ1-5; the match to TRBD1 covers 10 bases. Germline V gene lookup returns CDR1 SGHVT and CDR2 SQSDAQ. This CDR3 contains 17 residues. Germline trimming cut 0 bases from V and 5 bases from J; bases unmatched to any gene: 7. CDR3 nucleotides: TGTGCCAGCAGCTTAGCGCGGGGACAGGGGATACATCAGCCCCAGCATTTT. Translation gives CASSLARGQGIHQPQHF.

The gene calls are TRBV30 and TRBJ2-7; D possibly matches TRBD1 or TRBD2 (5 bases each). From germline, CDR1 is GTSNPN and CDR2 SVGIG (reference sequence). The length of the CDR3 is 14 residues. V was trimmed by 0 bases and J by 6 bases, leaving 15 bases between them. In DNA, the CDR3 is TGTGCCTGGAGTGTATTCAGGGACGGGCGCGAGCAGTACTTC. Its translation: CAWSVFRDGREQYF.

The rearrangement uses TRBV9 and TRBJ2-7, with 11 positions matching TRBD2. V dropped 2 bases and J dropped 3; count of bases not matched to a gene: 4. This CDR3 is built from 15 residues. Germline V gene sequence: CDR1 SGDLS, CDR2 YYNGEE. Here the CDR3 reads CASSVSGGAIYEQYF. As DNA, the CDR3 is TGTGCCAGCAGCGTTAGCGGGGGGGCTATCTACGAGCAGTACTTC. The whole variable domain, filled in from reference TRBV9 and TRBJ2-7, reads DSGVTQTPKHLITATGQRVTLRCSPRSGDLSVYWYQQSLDQGLQFLIQYYNGEERAKGNILERFSAQQFPDLHSELNLSSLELGDSALYFCASSVSGGAIYEQYFGPGTRLTVT.

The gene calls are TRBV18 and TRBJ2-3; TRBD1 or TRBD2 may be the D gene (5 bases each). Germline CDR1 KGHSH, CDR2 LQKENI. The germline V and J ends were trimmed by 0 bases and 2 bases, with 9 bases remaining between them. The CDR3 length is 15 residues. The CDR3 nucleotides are TGTGCCAGCTCACCACCCGGGGCCGCCACAGATACGCAGTATTTT. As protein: CASSPPGAATDTQYF.

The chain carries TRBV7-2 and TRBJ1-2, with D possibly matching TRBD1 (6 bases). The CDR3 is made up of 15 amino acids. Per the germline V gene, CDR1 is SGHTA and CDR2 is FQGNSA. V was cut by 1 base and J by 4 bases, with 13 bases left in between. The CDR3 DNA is TGTGCCAGCAGCTTAGTAAGAGGGGGGATCTATGGCTACACCTTC. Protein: CASSLVRGGIYGYTF.